The entry below describes one TCR beta chain. Its matching antigen is unknown. This entry belongs to a study of OX40 agonist ivuxolimab in advanced cancers. Study at large: The dose-escalation cohort was approximately 84% male, with a mean age of about 56 years, ranging about 23 to 90.

Regarding the study as a whole: Several nonresponders also turned out to have low normalized T-cell clonal expansion.

With baseline, cycle 4 day 1, and cycle 7 day 1 as timepoints, blood was sampled. Per the germline V gene, CDR1 is SGHAT and CDR2 is FQDESV (reference sequence). This CDR3 has 15 residues. Losses at the gene ends were 2 bases for V and 2 bases for J; bases not matched to a gene: 3. Profiled with immunoSEQ multiplex PCR; TCRdb holds only in-frame clones, not every one. This sample has roughly 40,000 clones, with around nine tenths found just once. The specimen was CD4+ or CD8+ T cells sorted from blood, collected in a trial of the OX40 agonist ivuxolimab. The J gene is TRBJ2-7, the V gene TRBV11-1; TRBD1 agrees at 10 bases. The receptor was derived from an adult with an advanced solid tumor such as melanoma, head and neck, liver or kidney cancer. This CDR3 reads CASSLTGTGAYEQYF. CDR3 sequence (DNA): TGTGCCAGCAGCTTAACCGGGACAGGGGCCTACGAGCAGTACTTC. Using reference TRBV11-1 and TRBJ2-7 for the parts outside the CDR3, the full variable domain is EAEVAQSPRYKITEKSQAVAFWCDPISGHATLYWYRQILGQGPELLVQFQDESVVDDSQLPKDRFSAERLKGVDSTLKIQPAELGDSAMYLCASSLTGTGAYEQYFGPGTRLTVT.